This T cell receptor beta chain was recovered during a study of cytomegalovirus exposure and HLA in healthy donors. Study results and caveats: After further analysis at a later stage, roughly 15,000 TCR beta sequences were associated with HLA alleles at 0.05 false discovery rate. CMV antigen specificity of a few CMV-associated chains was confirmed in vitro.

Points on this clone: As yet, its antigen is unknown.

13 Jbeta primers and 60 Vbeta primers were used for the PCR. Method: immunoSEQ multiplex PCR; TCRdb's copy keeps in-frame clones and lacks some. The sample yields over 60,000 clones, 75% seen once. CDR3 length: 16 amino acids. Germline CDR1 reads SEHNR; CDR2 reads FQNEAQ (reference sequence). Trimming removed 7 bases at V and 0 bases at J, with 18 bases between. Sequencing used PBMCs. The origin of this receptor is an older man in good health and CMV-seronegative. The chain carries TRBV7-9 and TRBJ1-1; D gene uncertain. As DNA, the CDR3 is TGTGCCAGCAACTCTCCCCGAGGCTACATGAACACTGAAGCTTTCTTT. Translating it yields CASNSPRGYMNTEAFF. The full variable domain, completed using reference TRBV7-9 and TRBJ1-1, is DTGVSQNPRHKITKRGQNVTFRCDPISEHNRLYWYRQTLGQGPEFLTYFQNEAQLEKSRLLSDRFSAERPKGSFSTLEIQRTEQGDSAMYLCASNSPRGYMNTEAFFGQGTRLTVV.